This T cell receptor (beta chain) was recorded in a study of Ad26.COV2.S vaccination and SARS-CoV-2 variants. Study-level points and caveats: Spike-specific responses of CD8+ and CD4+ T cells were reported to display substantial breadth after vaccination.

On this clone: Its specificity is not known.

The CDR3 loop spans 13 amino acids. Germline values: CDR1 MNHEY, CDR2 SVGEGT. Trimming pared 0 bases from V and 3 bases from J, leaving 6 bases between. Using immunoSEQ multiplex PCR, the repertoire was profiled, and TCRdb retains in-frame clones only, with some absent. The sample holds some 480,000 clones, 87% seen once. This sample's treatment: roughly 18 received Ad26.COV2.S at low or high dose, single or two shots; five or six received placebo; per-sample allocation not given. Collection of the samples took place on day 63 after the first injection of vaccine or placebo. The clonotype was recovered from a person between 18 and 59 years old who received the Ad26.COV2.S COVID-19 vaccine or a placebo. The chain couples TRBV6-2 or TRBV6-3 to TRBJ2-7; D tentatively reads TRBD1 or TRBD2 (5 bases each). The starting material was peripheral blood, obtained in a trial of Ad26.COV2.S vaccine versus placebo. The CDR3 sequence is CASSYSRGYEQYF. The DNA of the CDR3 is TGTGCCAGCAGTTACTCGAGGGGCTACGAGCAGTACTTC.